This T cell receptor (beta chain) was captured in a study of shared clonotypes between healthy human individuals. Regarding the study as a whole: A limitation of the genetic and exposure-history diversity represented arose from few donors.

The V gene end was trimmed by 4 bases and the J gene end by 3 bases; junction bases not matched to a gene: 11. The CDR3 loop spans 15 amino acids. Germline CDR1 SQVTM, CDR2 ANQGSEA. Libraries were prepared by immunoSEQ multiplex PCR; TCRdb keeps only in-frame clonotypes and omits some of them. The repertoire holds 2 million to 2.5 million clones, with approximately 95% as singletons. In regard to this clone: Its cognate antigen is unknown.

The J gene is TRBJ1-1, the V gene TRBV29-1; TRBD1 matches at 7 bases. Source material: naive CD4+ T cells sorted from blood. Subset given: CD45RA+ positively selected. This clonotype was sampled from a man in his late teens or twenties in good health. For the CDR3, the DNA is TGCAGCGTTGCGTTAAGGCTCAGGGGGGACACTGAAGCTTTCTTT. This translates into CSVALRLRGDTEAFF.